A selection of T cell receptor beta chains follows, all from one sample in a study of blood T cells in healthy people across ages. TCRdb redid the calling of the 5' RACE reads with MiXCR, one entry per CDR3 protein. The data contain about 650,000 distinct CDR3 sequences, around 32% of them seen just once; the ten biggest clones take up over 15%. Sequenced input: blood. The source is a woman at least 80 years old in good health. Each CDR3 is given with its conserved first and last residue. D genes are given only for firm matches. Expanded clones get a size class; other rows say once, few or many, or leave the size out.

d_call | clone_size | j_call | v_call | cdr3_nt | cdr3_aa
TRBD1 | many | TRBJ2-1 | TRBV7-3 | TGTGCCAGCAGCATCGGACAGGCCCGCAATGAGCAGTTCTTC | CASSIGQARNEQFF
- | many | TRBJ1-2 | TRBV20-1 | TGCAGTGCTAGAGATCTGGCGGGATGGGATTTCTATGGCTACACCTTC | CSARDLAGWDFYGYTF
- | many | TRBJ1-2 | TRBV4-2 | TGTGCCAGCAGCCAAGAAAGCAATTCACCCTTCTATGGCTACACCTTC | CASSQESNSPFYGYTF
- | few | TRBJ1-5 | TRBV12-3/TRBV12-4 | TGTGCCAGCAGAATGACAGGTGCAAATCAGCCCCAGCATTTT | CASRMTGANQPQHF
TRBD1 | many | TRBJ1-1 | TRBV6-6 | TGTGCCAGCAGCTCCCGGCCCAAAGGGGGCGGGACTGAAGCTTTCTTT | CASSSRPKGGGTEAFF
- | few | TRBJ1-1 | TRBV15 | TGTGCCACCAGCAAGATGATTTCAGACACTGAAGCTTTCTTT | CATSKMISDTEAFF
- | - | TRBJ1-2 | TRBV6-6 | TGTGCCAGCAGTTCCTTACGGGGGAGCGGTGGCTACACCTTC | CASSSLRGSGGYTF
- | many | TRBJ2-3 | TRBV27 | TGTGCCAGCAGTTTAGAAGCCCCAGTGCCCGGCACAGATACGCAGTATTTT | CASSLEAPVPGTDTQYF
TRBD1 | - | TRBJ1-1 | TRBV20-1 | TGCAGTGCTGCAGGGGGGGGGAACACTGAAGCTTTCTTT | CSAAGGGNTEAFF
- | - | TRBJ2-3 | TRBV12-3/TRBV12-4 | TGTGCCAGCAGTTTAAAGTCCTATGGCACAGATACGCAGTATTTT | CASSLKSYGTDTQYF
- | many | TRBJ1-1 | TRBV7-2 | TGTGCCAGCAGCCGAACAGACGCCTACACTGAAGCTTTCTTT | CASSRTDAYTEAFF
- | - | TRBJ2-7 | TRBV5-6 | TGTGCCAGCAGCTTAGGAATGGGGTCCGCCAGGGTAAACTACGAGCAGTACTTC | CASSLGMGSARVNYEQYF
TRBD2 | - | TRBJ2-1 | TRBV20-1 | TGCAGTGCTGTGCCGGGCGGGGGCTACAATGAGCAGTTCTTC | CSAVPGGGYNEQFF
- | - | TRBJ1-1 | TRBV15 | TGTGCCACCAGCAGAGATCACAGGGCCAACACTGAAGCTTTCTTT | CATSRDHRANTEAFF
- | few | TRBJ1-1 | TRBV5-1 | TGCGCCAGCACAAACCCACGGACAGACGAAGCTTTCTTT | CASTNPRTDEAFF
- | - | TRBJ2-1 | TRBV29-1 | TGCAGCGTTCCACGACTAAACAATGAGCAGTTCTTC | CSVPRLNNEQFF
TRBD1 | - | TRBJ2-3 | TRBV20-1 | TGCAGTGCTGGACAGGGGGCAAGCACAGATACGCAGTATTTT | CSAGQGASTDTQYF
- | few | TRBJ2-5 | TRBV11-2 | TGTGCCAGCAGCTTAGGTGATCTCCGAGCGACCCAGTACTTC | CASSLGDLRATQYF
- | - | TRBJ2-1 | TRBV5-1 | TGCGCCAGCAGTGTCAAGGGGGTAGCGTTCAATGAGCAGTTCTTC | CASSVKGVAFNEQFF
TRBD1 | - | TRBJ2-1 | TRBV30 | TGTGCCTGGAGTGCGCCGGGACAGGGGGTTTACAATGAGCAGTTCTTC | CAWSAPGQGVYNEQFF
- | - | TRBJ2-3 | TRBV12-3/TRBV12-4 | TGTGCCAGCGCCACTAGAGCAGATACGCAATATTTT | CASATRADTQYF
TRBD1 | - | TRBJ2-3 | TRBV6-6 | TGTGCCAGCAGTTCCAGGGGGCGACCGGTTACGCAGTATTTT | CASSSRGRPVTQYF
TRBD1 | - | TRBJ2-4 | TRBV12-3/TRBV12-4 | TGTGCTAGCAGTGTCGCGGGACAGGGAAAAGGGAGGAATGAGCAGTACTTC | CASSVAGQGKGRNEQYF
- | few | TRBJ1-1 | TRBV5-1 | TGCGCCAGCAGCTTAACAGCCGGTACGAACACTGAAGCTTTCTTT | CASSLTAGTNTEAFF
- | - | TRBJ2-5 | TRBV29-1 | TGCAGCGCGCTAGGGAGAGAAGAGACCCAGTACTTC | CSALGREETQYF
TRBD1 | - | TRBJ2-3 | TRBV10-3 | TGTGCCATCAGTGGCTTTGGACAGGGTCTGATAAATACGCAGTATTTT | CAISGFGQGLINTQYF
TRBD2 | few | TRBJ2-5 | TRBV11-1 | TGTGCCAGCAAGGCTAGCGGGGGGGCAGTGGAGACCCAGTACTTC | CASKASGGAVETQYF